This TCR beta chain was profiled in a study of T cell responses to AZD1222 COVID-19 vaccine. In the study overall: Samples with a second dose at about 4 or about 12 weeks were pooled together. Points from the study as a whole: Possibly, clonal diversity was underestimated; donors were largely white British and included more females. The repertoires were collected only after the peak T cell response. Only a handful of AZD1222 recipients tested seropositive at baseline.

CDR3 length equals 16 residues. With V trimmed by 4 bases and J by 8 bases, 6 bases remained unmatched. The germline V gene has CDR1 SGHTA and CDR2 FQGNSA. Concerning this clone: Its antigen remains unidentified.

TCRdb's copy holds only in-frame clones and misses some; the assay was immunoSEQ multiplex PCR. The data show 150,000 to 200,000 clones, about nine tenths seen once. The clonotype was recovered from an adult in good health. The chain links TRBV7-2 to TRBJ2-1; 15 nucleotides agree with TRBD2. Specimen: peripheral blood, collected on day 0 of AZD1222 vaccination. CDR3 sequence: CASSSRTSGRVDEQFF. CDR3 nucleotide sequence: TGTGCCAGCAGCTCGCGGACTAGCGGGAGGGTGGATGAGCAGTTCTTC.